Listed here are 27 T cell receptor beta chains from one sample, sequenced in a study of OX40 agonist ivuxolimab in advanced cancers. Receptors were amplified or captured by the immunoSEQ multiplex PCR assay. TCRdb re-hosts the immuneACCESS table, in-frame sequences only. Its copies lack some clones; in the studies checked, an unresolved V gene accounts for under half of them, and the cause for the rest is not known. This sample holds tens of thousands of clones; 88% were observed only once. The biggest ten clones account for roughly 18% of the sample. Specimen: CD4+ or CD8+ T cells sorted from blood, collected in a trial of the OX40 agonist ivuxolimab. The origin of the receptors is an adult with an advanced solid tumor such as melanoma, head and neck, liver or kidney cancer.

The chain is built from TRBV19 and TRBJ2-7; D gene uncertain. V was cut by 8 bases and J by 7 bases, with 18 bases left in between. The CDR3 runs 13 residues. The germline gives CDR1 LNHDA, CDR2 SQIVND (reference sequence). DNA of the CDR3: TGTGCCAGTTTGGGTTGGACCGATCGGGAGCAGTACTTC. It specifies CASLGWTDREQYF.

This chain connects TRBV28 to TRBJ2-2; D uncertain. Trimming shortened V by 3 bases and J by 1 base, and 6 bases separated the two germline ends. The CDR3 covers 14 residues. CDR1 and CDR2 (germline): MDHEN, SYDVKM. The CDR3 here is CASSFPLNTGELFF. The CDR3 bases are TGTGCCAGCAGTTTTCCCCTGAACACCGGGGAGCTGTTTTTT. Full variable domain (rest looked up from reference TRBV28 and TRBJ2-2): DVKVTQSSRYLVKRTGEKVFLECVQDMDHENMFWYRQDPGLGLRLIYFSYDVKMKEKGDIPEGYSVSREKKERFSLILESASTNQTSMYLCASSFPLNTGELFFGEGSRLTVL.

The chain links TRBV7-2 to TRBJ2-2; unclear D gene. The length of the CDR3 is 14 residues. Germline CDR1 and CDR2: SGHTA and FQGNSA. The V end lost 3 bases, the J end lost 1 base, and 6 bases lay between the germline ends. DNA for the CDR3: TGTGCCAGCAGCTTCCAGGTGAACACCGGGGAGCTGTTTTTT. Its translation: CASSFQVNTGELFF.

V is TRBV6-5 and J is TRBJ1-2, with 9 bases that match TRBD1. V gave up 6 bases and J gave up 8 bases; unmatched junction bases: 13. The germline V gene encodes CDR1 MNHEY and CDR2 SVGAGI. The CDR3 is 15 amino acids. The CDR3 nucleotides are TGTGCCAGCAGCCACGGTCCCGGGACAGGGACCGGCTACACCTTC. This codes for CASSHGPGTGTGYTF.

This clone was detected once. The chain employs TRBV13 and TRBJ1-1, with D perhaps TRBD1 (5 bases). V was shortened by 4 bases and J by 5 bases, with 17 bases between the two germline ends. Looked up from germline, CDR1 is PRHDT and CDR2 is FYEKMQ (reference sequence). This CDR3 is 15 amino acids long. CDR3 in amino acids: CASSSGPRGRTEAFF. CDR3 sequence (DNA): TGTGCCAGCAGCTCCGGGCCCCGGGGGAGGACTGAAGCTTTCTTT.

The chain uses TRBV9 and TRBJ1-2; D unclear. The CDR3 has 15 amino acids. CDR1 and CDR2 from the germline V gene are SGDLS and YYNGEE. Trimming stripped 0 bases from V and 6 bases from J, with 15 bases between. The CDR3 sequence is CASSVDEGSRNGYTF. The CDR3 coding sequence is TGTGCCAGCAGCGTAGATGAGGGAAGTAGGAATGGCTACACCTTC.

The chain carries TRBV30 and TRBJ1-3; possible D gene TRBD1, 5 bases. From germline, CDR1 is GTSNPN and CDR2 SVGIG (reference sequence). This CDR3 has 12 amino acids. The V and J ends lost 3 bases and 7 bases respectively, with 10 bases between them. For the CDR3, the DNA is TGTGCCTGGAGCCCAGGGAGTAACACCATATATTTT. Protein product: CAWSPGSNTIYF.

The chain combines TRBV4-3 with TRBJ2-3; D not certain. The V end lost 0 bases, the J end lost 6 bases, and 7 bases lay between the germline ends. CDR1 is LGHNA and CDR2 is YSLEER in the germline V gene. The CDR3 consists of 13 residues. This CDR3 is CASSQDSWDTQYF. The CDR3 region has the DNA TGCGCCAGCAGCCAAGACTCGTGGGATACGCAGTATTTT.

The rearrangement uses TRBV12-5 and TRBJ1-1; 7 bases fit TRBD1. Germline assignment: CDR1 LGHNT and CDR2 FRNRAP. V shed 3 bases, J shed 0 bases, and the junction held 7 bases outside the gene matches. This CDR3 spans 16 amino acids. The CDR3 spells CASGFGTELLNTEAFF. The DNA for the CDR3 is TGTGCTAGTGGTTTCGGGACAGAACTTTTGAACACTGAAGCTTTCTTT.

The V call is TRBV27, the J call TRBJ2-2; 7 bases fit TRBD2. Looked up from germline, CDR1 is MNHEY and CDR2 is SMNVEV (reference sequence). After removal of 6 bases from V and 0 bases from J, the junction contained 1 base not matched to a gene. The CDR3 extends over 14 amino acids. CDR3 coding DNA: TGTGCCAGCAGCCGGGGGGCGAACACCGGGGAGCTGTTTTTT. As protein: CASSRGANTGELFF.

In this sample, this clone turned up once. The chain has TRBV27 and TRBJ2-1; 8 positions match TRBD2. Germline V CDR1 and CDR2: MNHEY, SMNVEV (reference sequence). The V and J ends lost 5 bases and 9 bases, in that order; junction bases with no gene match: 0. This CDR3 has 11 residues. CDR3 region: CASSRGGEQFF. The CDR3 nucleotides read TGTGCCAGCAGTCGGGGGGGTGAGCAGTTCTTC.

V and J are TRBV9 and TRBJ1-1; D unclear. CDR3 length: 12 amino acids. Germline V CDR1 and CDR2: SGDLS, YYNGEE. Trimming removed 3 bases from V and 8 bases from J, with 11 bases in between. In DNA, the CDR3 is TGTGCCAGCAGCGGTTCAGGCGCCGAAGCTTTCTTT. Its protein product is CASSGSGAEAFF.

This clone has a single count. The V call is TRBV7-9, the J call TRBJ1-2; D might be TRBD1 (5 bases). Trimming took off 3 bases at V and 3 bases at J, with 8 bases between the two ends. From germline, CDR1 is SEHNR and CDR2 FQNEAQ (reference sequence). CDR3 length: 13 amino acids. CDR3 residues: CASSFRVDYGYTF. CDR3 sequence (DNA): TGTGCCAGCAGCTTCAGGGTAGACTATGGCTACACCTTC.

The chain uses TRBV15 and TRBJ1-5, with TRBD1 matching over 8 bases. CDR1 and CDR2 from the germline V gene are LNHNV and YYDKDF (reference sequence). The trim removed 3 bases at V and 2 bases at J, leaving 6 bases unmatched. This CDR3 has 16 amino acids. CDR3 sequence (DNA): TGTGCCACCAGCAGGGCGGGACAGGAGGGCAATCAGCCCCAGCATTTT. Protein: CATSRAGQEGNQPQHF.

This chain joins TRBV4-1 and TRBJ1-1; unclear D gene. V was pared by 1 base and J by 1 base, with 7 bases between. Germline V gene data show CDR1 as MGHRA and CDR2 as YSYEKL. The CDR3 loop spans 14 amino acids. The CDR3 coding sequence is TGCGCCAGCAGCCAAGTTTTTTCGAACACTGAAGCTTTCTTT. Its protein is CASSQVFSNTEAFF.

For this clone: The same CDR3 also results from other DNA sequences found in this sample. V and J are TRBV5-8 and TRBJ1-2; 8 bases line up with TRBD1. Germline assignment: CDR1 SGHTS and CDR2 YDEGEE. The CDR3 runs to 14 residues. V was pared by 4 bases and J by 4 bases, with 6 bases of the junction left unmatched. The CDR3 region is CASSLGQGPYGYTF. CDR3 nucleotides: TGTGCCAGCAGCCTTGGACAGGGCCCCTATGGCTACACCTTC.

This sequence joins TRBV6-6 and TRBJ1-1; D is unclear. From germline, CDR1 is MNHNY and CDR2 SVGAGI (reference sequence). V lost 6 bases and J lost 10, with 12 bases in between. The CDR3 spans 11 residues. The CDR3 region has the DNA TGTGCCAGCAGCTCCTCCAATGGAGCTTTCTTT. Amino acids: CASSSSNGAFF.

The V gene is TRBV5-4, the J gene TRBJ2-7, with TRBD1 matching over 11 bases. V lost 5 bases and J lost 3; bases outside the gene matches: 4. Germline lookup yields CDR1 SGHNT and CDR2 YYREEE (reference sequence). The CDR3 has 14 residues. The CDR3 loop reads CASSTGTGGYEQYV. DNA of the CDR3: TGTGCCAGCAGTACCGGGACAGGGGGCTACGAGCAGTACGTC.

The V call is TRBV7-8, the J call TRBJ1-2; maybe TRBD1 (6 bases). The V gene lost 1 base and the J gene lost 0 bases, with 12 bases spanning the gap. Germline V gene data show CDR1 as SGHVS and CDR2 as FQNEAQ. The CDR3 sequence is 16 residues long. The CDR3 nucleotides read TGTGCCAGCAGCTTAGAAGTGGGACAACCTAACTATGGCTACACCTTC. Amino acid sequence: CASSLEVGQPNYGYTF.

This sequence joins TRBV5-1 and TRBJ2-1; TRBD1 agrees at 7 bases. V lost 4 bases to trimming and J lost 6 bases; unmatched junction nucleotides: 10. Germline assignment: CDR1 SGHRS and CDR2 YFSETQ. This CDR3 has 15 residues. The CDR3 DNA follows: TGCGCCAGCAGCCTCGGGACAGTTGGAGGCAATGAGCAGTTCTTC. Encoded protein: CASSLGTVGGNEQFF.

V is TRBV11-2 and J is TRBJ2-1; 7 bases are a match to TRBD2. The CDR3 has 15 amino acids. Germline CDR1 reads SGHAT; CDR2 reads FQNNGV. J lost 9 bases, V lost 6 bases, and 14 bases had no gene match. CDR3 in amino acids: CASSSRDYIYGEQFF. The CDR3 region has the DNA TGTGCCAGCAGTTCCCGGGACTACATCTACGGTGAGCAGTTCTTC.

The chain links TRBV6-1 to TRBJ2-1; TRBD2 matches at 10 bases. Germline-derived CDR1 and CDR2 are MNHNS and SASEGT. With V trimmed by 3 bases and J by 10 bases, 18 bases remained unmatched. This CDR3 has 18 amino acids. The CDR3 spells CASSETGTYSLAGDEQFF. The CDR3 bases are TGTGCCAGCAGTGAGACCGGGACCTACAGTCTAGCGGGGGACGAGCAGTTCTTC.

This sequence joins TRBV27 and TRBJ1-6, with D uncertain. CDR3 length: 19 amino acids. Trimming left V 5 bases short and J 0 bases short, with 20 bases between. Germline V gene sequence: CDR1 MNHEY, CDR2 SMNVEV (reference sequence). The CDR3 loop is CASSTPLTEGSSYNSPLHF. CDR3 sequence (DNA): TGTGCCAGCAGTACACCACTAACGGAAGGGAGCTCCTATAATTCACCCCTCCACTTT.

The chain carries TRBV5-7 and TRBJ2-2, with D perhaps matching TRBD1 or TRBD2 (5 bases each). TRBV5-7 falls under the ORF class, with uncertain function. CDR3 length: 16 residues. Trimming left V 3 bases short and J 6 bases short, with 18 bases between. The CDR3 nucleotides are TGTGCCAGCAGCTCTCGAGATAGCGAAGGGGCCGGGGAGCTGTTTTTT. Amino acid sequence: CASSSRDSEGAGELFF.

This sequence joins TRBV28 and TRBJ1-2; D may be TRBD1 (5 bases). CDR1 MDHEN and CDR2 SYDVKM come from the germline V gene. The CDR3 is made up of 14 amino acids. V lost 6 bases to trimming and J lost 0 bases, with 11 bases between them. CDR3 region: CASSPTDPNYGYTF. The CDR3 coding sequence is TGTGCCAGCAGCCCGACAGATCCTAACTATGGCTACACCTTC.

The chain joins TRBV6-1 to TRBJ2-1; 11 positions match TRBD2. Trimming at V came to 5 bases and at J to 6 bases, leaving 6 bases not matched to a gene. The CDR3 extends over 15 amino acids. Germline CDR1 is MNHNS and CDR2 is SASEGT. The CDR3 reads CASSLAGGFINEQFF. In DNA form, the CDR3 reads TGTGCCAGCAGTTTAGCGGGGGGGTTTATCAATGAGCAGTTCTTC.

The chain combines TRBV5-6 with TRBJ2-7, with D unclear. Germline CDR1 and CDR2: SGHDT and YYEEEE. The germline V and J ends were trimmed by 1 base and 4 bases, with 9 bases remaining between them. This CDR3 comprises 13 residues. The CDR3, as DNA: TGTGCCAGCAGCTTGCGACTGGGATACGAGCAGTACGTC. Translating it yields CASSLRLGYEQYV.